This TCR beta chain came from a study of blood T cell repertoires in COVID-19. Study-wide background: COVID-19 samples, acute and convalescent, were from the United States, Italy and Spain. In each case, the material was cDNA or gDNA derived from T cells, B-cell-depleted T cells, or PBMCs.

This CDR3 comprises 15 residues. Trimming stripped 0 bases from V and 8 bases from J, with 14 bases between. Germline V gene sequence: CDR1 LGHNA, CDR2 YNFKEQ. Assay used: immunoSEQ multiplex PCR; TCRdb lists only in-frame clones, some missing. In the table there are fewer than 200,000 clones, more than 80% of which are singletons. Sequenced: peripheral blood. The chain uses TRBV4-2 and TRBJ2-1; the D gene is possibly TRBD1 (5 bases). The sequence was obtained from a man in his fifties or sixties with acute or convalescent COVID-19. CDR3 sequence: CASSQDLGRVDEQFF. The CDR3 nucleotides read TGTGCCAGCAGCCAAGATCTGGGCAGGGTTGATGAGCAGTTCTTC.